The entry below describes one T cell receptor (beta chain). The data stem from a study of blood T cell repertoires in COVID-19. Study-wide context: Samples of COVID-19 (acute and convalescent) were obtained from the United States, Italy and Spain. PBMCs, B-cell-depleted T cells, or T cells provided the cDNA or gDNA that made up the material.

From germline, CDR1 is MNHEY and CDR2 SVGEGT. CDR3 length: 15 amino acids. V lost 5 bases, J lost 5 bases, and 9 bases stayed unmatched. As processed by the authors: Counts of nucleated cells, estimated from reference gene primer amplification, were obtained. Generated by immunoSEQ multiplex PCR, the TCRdb table keeps only in-frame clones and is missing some. The V and J calls and clone size come from that table; D and trimming were worked out from the DNA. The repertoire holds over 300,000 clones, around 90% seen once, with about 7% in the top ten. Material for sequencing was peripheral blood. The clonotype comes from a man younger than 35 with active or convalescent COVID-19. The chain links TRBV6-2 or TRBV6-3 to TRBJ1-5; 7 bases agree with TRBD1. Written as DNA, the CDR3 is TGTGCCAGCAGTCAACCGACAGGGTATTATCAGCCCCAGCATTTT. Its translation is CASSQPTGYYQPQHF.